This T cell receptor (beta chain) is drawn from a study of cytomegalovirus exposure and HLA in healthy donors. The length of the CDR3 is 20 residues. J was trimmed by 1 base and V by 1 base; bases with no gene match: 13. Germline CDR1 KGHSH, CDR2 LQKENI. Vbeta (60) and Jbeta (13) primers were used in the PCR. TCRdb's table, derived via immunoSEQ multiplex PCR, lists solely in-frame clones and lacks some. The profile shows under 150,000 clones, 65% to 75% of them singletons. Findings and caveats of the study: TCR sequences were mostly rare, though some public TCRs occurred in many donors.

Of note for this clone: Its antigen remains unknown.

Sequenced material: PBMCs. The receptor was derived from a woman aged 40 to 55 in good health and CMV-seropositive. The rearrangement links TRBV18 to TRBJ2-3; 11 nucleotides agree with TRBD2. CDR3 nucleotides: TGTGCCAGCTCACCACAGGCAGGACTGGGACTAGCGGAGGGCACAGATACGCAGTATTTT. Protein: CASSPQAGLGLAEGTDTQYF.